This T cell receptor beta chain was identified in a study of T-cell memory formation after mild COVID-19. Constant-segment primers were used for 5'RACE, and the resulting TCR alpha and TCR beta cDNA libraries carried sample barcodes and UMIs. TCRdb reprocessed the 5' RACE reads via MiXCR and lists one record per CDR3 protein. Here the sample spans around 250,000 distinct CDR3 sequences, around 10% being singletons. Study outcomes and limitations: Later expanders leaned toward CD4+, whereas clones contracting from day 15 to 85 were balanced CD4/CD8.

This clonotype occurred many times. Its antigen remains unknown. The sequence was collected from a man in his late teens or twenties who had mild COVID-19 (a few samples of this study predate the infection). Cell type and time point are not known. The sample taken for sequencing was PBMCs or a T cell subset sorted from them (not recorded which).

The CDR3 is CASSQQGSSPLHF. CDR3 DNA: TGTGCCAGCAGCCAACAGGGCAGTTCACCCCTCCACTTT. The chain has TRBV14 and TRBJ1-6, with TRBD1 as a possible D gene (5 bases). The CDR3 runs 13 residues. From germline, CDR1 is SGHDN and CDR2 FVKESK. The V gene lost 2 bases and the J gene lost 9 bases, with 8 bases spanning the gap.